This T cell receptor (beta chain) was documented in a study of pediatric ulcerative colitis. Germline assignment: CDR1 MNHNY and CDR2 SVGAGI (reference sequence). The CDR3 totals 11 residues. The V gene lost 5 bases and the J gene lost 8 bases, with 9 bases spanning the gap. Data came from immunoSEQ multiplex PCR; TCRdb stores just in-frame clones and leaves some out. The sample holds about 22,000 clones, roughly two thirds seen once. Rectal tissue came from one to two pinch biopsies taken at colonoscopy. V gene TRBV6-6 combines with J gene TRBJ1-2, with D unclear. The sequencing input was gut tissue. The sequence was collected from a boy aged 5 to 17 with severe ulcerative colitis. The CDR3 DNA reads TGTGCCAGCAGTCCTAGAGCCGGCTACACCTTC. Translating gives CASSPRAGYTF.